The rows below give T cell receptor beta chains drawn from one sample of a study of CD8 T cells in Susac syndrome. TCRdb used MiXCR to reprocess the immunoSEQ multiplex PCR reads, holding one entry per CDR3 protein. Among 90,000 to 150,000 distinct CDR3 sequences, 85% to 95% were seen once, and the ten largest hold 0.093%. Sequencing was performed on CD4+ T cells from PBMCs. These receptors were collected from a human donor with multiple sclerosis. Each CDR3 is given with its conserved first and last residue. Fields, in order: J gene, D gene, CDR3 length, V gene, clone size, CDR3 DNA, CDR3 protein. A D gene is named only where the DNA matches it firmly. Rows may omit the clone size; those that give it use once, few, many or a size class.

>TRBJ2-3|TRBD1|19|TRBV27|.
TGTGCCAGCAGTCCCCACCTCCCACAACAGGGGTGGAGCACAGATACGCAGTATTTT
CASSPHLPQQGWSTDTQYF
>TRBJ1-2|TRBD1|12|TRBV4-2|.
TGTGCCACCTCAGGGGGGGACTATGGCTACACCTTC
CATSGGDYGYTF
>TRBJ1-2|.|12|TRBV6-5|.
TGTGCCAGCAGTTCGGGGAACTATGGCTACACCTTC
CASSSGNYGYTF
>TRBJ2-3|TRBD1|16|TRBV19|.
TGTGCCAGTAGTCCGGCGGAGGACAGGGTCACAGATACGCAGTATTTT
CASSPAEDRVTDTQYF
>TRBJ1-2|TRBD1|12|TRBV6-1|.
TGTGCCAGCAGTGAACCAGGGGGAGGCTACACCTTC
CASSEPGGGYTF
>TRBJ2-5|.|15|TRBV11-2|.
TGTGCCAGCAGCTTAGAGCTAGCCAGGACGGAGACCCAGTACTTC
CASSLELARTETQYF
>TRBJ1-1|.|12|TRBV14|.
TGTGCCAGCAGCCACGGCAATAGGGAAGCTTTCTTT
CASSHGNREAFF
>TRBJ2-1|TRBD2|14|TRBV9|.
TGTGCCAGCAGCGTGCGGGGGACTTGGGGTGAGCAGTTCTTC
CASSVRGTWGEQFF
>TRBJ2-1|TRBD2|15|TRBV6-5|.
TGTGCCAGCAGCCCTGGACTAGCGGGGTACAATGAGCAGTTCTTC
CASSPGLAGYNEQFF
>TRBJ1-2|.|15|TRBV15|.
TGTGCCACCAGCAGAGACTTTGTGGGGACCCATGGCTACACCTTC
CATSRDFVGTHGYTF
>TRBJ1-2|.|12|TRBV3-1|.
TGTGCCAGCAGCCTAGCTAACTATGGCTACACCTTC
CASSLANYGYTF
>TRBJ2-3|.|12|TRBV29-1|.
TGCAGCGTTGAAGGTGGGCTGGATACGCAGTATTTT
CSVEGGLDTQYF
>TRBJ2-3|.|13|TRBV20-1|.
TGCAGTGCTACTGGGGGGAGCACAGATACGCAGTATTTT
CSATGGSTDTQYF
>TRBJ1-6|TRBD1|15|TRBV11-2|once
TGTGCCAGCAGCTCCCGACAGGGGACAAATTCACCCCTCCACTTT
CASSSRQGTNSPLHF
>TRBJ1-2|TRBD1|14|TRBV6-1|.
TGTGCCAGTAAGAAACCGGGACAGAACTATGGCTACACCTTC
CASKKPGQNYGYTF